One and the same sample provided the 17 T cell receptor beta chains below, sequenced in a study of graft-versus-host responses after intestinal transplantation (dated by TCRdb to about 2021). Preparation of the library involved the immunoSEQ multiplex PCR assay. Not all clones reach the TCRdb copy of this immuneACCESS table, which keeps in-frame sequences only. Checked studies attribute under half of the gap to unresolved V genes and leave the rest unexplained. The sample records roughly 50,000 clones, roughly 89% of which are singletons. The ten most abundant clones make up approximately 5.5% of the sample. The specimen was PBMCs, collected 650 to 670 days after intestinal transplant. These receptors all come from a human patient who received an intestinal transplant, so some T cells may come from the graft donor.

The chain uses TRBV6-5 and TRBJ1-2; D unclear. CDR3 size: 14 residues. CDR1 is MNHEY, CDR2 SVGAGI, per germline. Trimming shortened V by 5 bases and J by 7 bases, and 17 bases separated the two germline ends. CDR3: CASSLFSGMGGYTF. The CDR3 region has the DNA TGTGCCAGCAGTCTCTTCAGCGGAATGGGTGGCTACACCTTC.

J is TRBJ2-2 and V is TRBV7-9; TRBD1 agrees at 8 bases. The CDR3 is 17 amino acids. After removal of 3 bases from V and 0 bases from J, the junction contained 6 bases not matched to a gene. Germline-derived CDR1 and CDR2 are SEHNR and FQNEAQ (reference sequence). The CDR3 region is CASSLTGTGPNTGELFF. The CDR3 region has the DNA TGTGCCAGCAGCTTGACCGGGACAGGTCCGAACACCGGGGAGCTGTTTTTT.

CDR3 bases: TGTGCCAGCAGCTTAGGTAGCGGGGTGGGCACAGATACGCAGTATTTT. Protein product: CASSLGSGVGTDTQYF. The chain joins TRBV7-8 to TRBJ2-3, with TRBD2 matching over 8 bases. The CDR3 covers 16 residues. The V segment lost 1 base and the J segment 1 base; nucleotides outside the gene matches: 4. Germline V lookup: CDR1 SGHVS, CDR2 FQNEAQ.

The chain combines TRBV4-1 with TRBJ1-6, with 8 bases lining up with TRBD1. Per germline, CDR1 MGHRA and CDR2 YSYEKL. After removal of 3 bases from V and 3 bases from J, the junction contained 4 bases not matched to a gene. The CDR3 loop spans 16 amino acids. Written as DNA, the CDR3 is TGCGCCAGCAGCCAGTACAGGGGGTACTATAATTCACCCCTCCACTTT. This codes for CASSQYRGYYNSPLHF.

The gene calls are TRBV5-5 and TRBJ2-7; 9 bases match TRBD1. This CDR3 has 18 residues. With 2 bases clipped from V and 4 bases from J, the junction kept 16 bases outside the gene matches. Germline V gives CDR1 SGHKS, CDR2 YYEKEE (reference sequence). Here the CDR3 reads CASSFLGRHTGGSYEQYF. As DNA, the CDR3 is TGTGCCAGCAGCTTCTTGGGCCGCCATACAGGGGGCTCTTACGAGCAGTACTTC.

The J gene is TRBJ1-1, the V gene TRBV19; D is uncertain. The ends were cut back, 3 bases at V and 7 bases at J, with 6 bases in the middle. Germline CDR1 is LNHDA and CDR2 is SQIVND (reference sequence). The CDR3 totals 11 residues. CDR3 bases: TGTGCCAGTAGTATGCCAGGTGAAGCTTTCTTT. Residues: CASSMPGEAFF.

CDR3 sequence: CASSPGDNQPQHF. Here the CDR3 DNA reads TGTGCCAGCAGCCCAGGGGACAATCAGCCCCAGCATTTT. The J gene is TRBJ1-5, the V gene TRBV14; TRBD1 might be the D (6 bases). V was clipped by 4 bases and J by 3 bases, with 7 bases between them. The CDR3 spans 13 residues. In germline, CDR1 is SGHDN, CDR2 FVKESK.

This chain links TRBV13 with TRBJ1-1; D possibly corresponds to TRBD1 (5 bases). Germline CDR1 PRHDT, CDR2 FYEKMQ (reference sequence). This CDR3 is built from 14 residues. Trimming removed 3 bases at V and 4 bases at J, with 12 bases between. The CDR3 DNA is TGTGCCAGCAGCTTGCTCGCGGGGGGCACTGAAGCTTTCTTT. Translated, it gives CASSLLAGGTEAFF.

The chain employs TRBV4-1 and TRBJ1-2, with D tentatively TRBD1 (6 bases). Germline V gene data show CDR1 as MGHRA and CDR2 as YSYEKL. V was clipped by 4 bases and J by 2 bases, with 11 bases between them. The CDR3 loop spans 14 amino acids. This CDR3 reads CASSPGQTNYGYTF. The DNA for the CDR3 is TGCGCCAGCAGCCCTGGACAGACGAACTATGGCTACACCTTC.

This clone came up a few times. The V and J genes are TRBV5-1 and TRBJ1-1; D is unresolved. CDR3 length: 18 residues. Trimming removed 1 base from V and 7 bases from J, with 26 bases in between. CDR1 is SGHRS and CDR2 is YFSETQ in the germline V gene. DNA of the CDR3: TGCGCCAGCAGCTTGTCGGGCGTGGTATTACGGAGTGAAAGTGAAGCTTTCTTT. Its translation is CASSLSGVVLRSESEAFF.

The CDR3 reads CASSRRLPTGIYQPQHF. In DNA, the CDR3 is TGTGCCAGTAGCAGGAGGCTGCCGACCGGAATTTATCAGCCCCAGCATTTT. The V and J genes are TRBV19 and TRBJ1-5; D unclear. CDR3 length: 17 residues. CDR1 and CDR2 (germline): LNHDA, SQIVND (reference sequence). Trimming stripped 6 bases from V and 5 bases from J, with 23 bases between.

This chain links TRBV10-2 with TRBJ2-3, with a possible D match to TRBD2 (6 bases). The CDR3 has 15 amino acids. Germline V gene data show CDR1 as WSHSY and CDR2 as SAAADI. Deletions cut 8 bases from V and 5 bases from J, with 20 bases between. This chain's CDR3 is CASGAGGGSGDTQYF. In nucleotides, the CDR3 is TGCGCCAGCGGTGCCGGGGGAGGATCTGGAGATACGCAGTATTTT.

V is TRBV5-1 and J is TRBJ2-7; the match to TRBD1 covers 7 bases. Germline CDR1 is SGHRS and CDR2 is YFSETQ. This CDR3 has 15 residues. J was trimmed by 1 base and V by 0 bases; bases with no gene match: 4. CDR3 DNA sequence: TGCGCCAGCAGCTTGGAACAGGGGCATTCCTACGAGCAGTACTTC. It specifies CASSLEQGHSYEQYF.

This chain links TRBV13 with TRBJ2-7; the D gene is possibly TRBD2 (5 bases). CDR3 length: 14 amino acids. Trimming removed 3 bases at V and 7 bases at J, with 16 bases between. Germline V gene lookup returns CDR1 PRHDT and CDR2 FYEKMQ (reference sequence). CDR3 sequence: CASSFTSGQGEQYF. In DNA, the CDR3 is TGTGCCAGCAGCTTTACCAGCGGCCAAGGAGAGCAGTACTTC.

This chain uses TRBV7-3 with TRBJ1-5; TRBD1 might be the D (6 bases). Germline loops: CDR1 SGHTA, CDR2 FQGTGA. V lost 5 bases and J 2 bases, leaving 25 bases between the germline ends. The CDR3 extends over 19 amino acids. CDR3: CASSQPEGERSKGNQPQHF. CDR3 nucleotides: TGTGCCAGCAGCCAACCGGAGGGGGAAAGATCGAAAGGCAATCAGCCCCAGCATTTT.

V is TRBV2 and J is TRBJ2-7; TRBD2 agrees at 11 bases. CDR1 SNHLY and CDR2 FYNNEI come from the germline V gene. The CDR3 runs to 14 residues. The V gene end was trimmed by 5 bases and the J gene end by 1 base; junction bases not matched to a gene: 1. The CDR3 coding sequence is TGTGCCAGCAGTCCTAGCGGGGGGTCCTACGAGCAGTACTTC. Translation gives CASSPSGGSYEQYF.

The CDR3 DNA is TGTGCCAGCAGCTTGGACTATCAGCCCCAGCATTTT. Protein sequence: CASSLDYQPQHF. The rearrangement uses TRBV7-2 and TRBJ1-5; D call uncertain. This CDR3 region has 12 residues. V gave up 3 bases and J gave up 5 bases, with 5 bases separating them. Germline CDR1 and CDR2: SGHTA and FQGNSA.